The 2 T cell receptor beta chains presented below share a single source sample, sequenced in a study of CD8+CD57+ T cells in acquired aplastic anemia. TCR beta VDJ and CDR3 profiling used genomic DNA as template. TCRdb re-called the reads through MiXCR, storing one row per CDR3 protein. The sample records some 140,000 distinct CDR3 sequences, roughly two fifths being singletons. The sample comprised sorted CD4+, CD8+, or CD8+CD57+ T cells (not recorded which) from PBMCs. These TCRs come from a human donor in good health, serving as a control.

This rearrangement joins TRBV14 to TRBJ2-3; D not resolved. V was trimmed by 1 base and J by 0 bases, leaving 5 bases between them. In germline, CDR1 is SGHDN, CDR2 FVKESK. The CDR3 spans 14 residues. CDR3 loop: CASSQGVSTDTQYF. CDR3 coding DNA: TGTGCCAGCAGCCAAGGTGTGAGCACAGATACGCAGTATTTT.

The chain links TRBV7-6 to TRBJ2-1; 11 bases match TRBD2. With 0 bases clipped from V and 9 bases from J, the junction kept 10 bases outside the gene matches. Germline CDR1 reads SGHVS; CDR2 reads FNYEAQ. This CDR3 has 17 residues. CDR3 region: CASSLAQGLAESGEQFF. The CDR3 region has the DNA TGTGCCAGCAGCTTAGCCCAGGGACTAGCGGAGTCGGGTGAGCAGTTCTTC.